Listed below are T cell receptor beta chains from one sample, sequenced in a study of graft-versus-host responses after intestinal transplantation. Repertoires were generated with immunoSEQ multiplex PCR, while TCRdb's copy carries only in-frame clones and drops some. The sample consists of approximately 100,000 clones, about 82% of them appearing once. The sequences come from PBMCs, collected 255 days after intestinal transplant. These receptors were obtained from a human patient who received an intestinal transplant, so some T cells may come from the graft donor. Each CDR3 is given with its conserved first and last residue. The D gene is left open where the match is weak. Clone size appears in some rows only: once, few, many, or a class for an expanded clone.

j_call cdr3_length d_call v_call clone_size cdr3_aa cdr3_nt
TRBJ1-5 13 - TRBV7-2 - CASSSGTYQPQHF TGTGCCAGCAGCAGCGGGACGTATCAGCCCCAGCATTTT
TRBJ1-1 13 - TRBV9 - CASSVVSSAEAFF TGTGCCAGCAGCGTAGTGTCTAGCGCTGAAGCTTTCTTT
TRBJ1-3 15 TRBD1 TRBV7-9 few CASSFGTGGGNTIYF TGTGCCAGCAGCTTCGGGACAGGGGGTGGAAACACCATATATTTT
TRBJ2-5 16 TRBD1 TRBV9 - CASSLGDRGRGETQYF TGTGCCAGCAGCCTAGGGGACAGGGGGCGTGGGGAGACCCAGTACTTC
TRBJ2-2 16 - TRBV2 - CASSPVGTLNTGELFF TGTGCCAGCAGCCCGGTCGGGACACTAAACACCGGGGAGCTGTTTTTT
TRBJ1-1 13 TRBD1 TRBV27 - CASSEQGRTEAFF TGTGCCAGCAGCGAACAGGGGCGGACTGAAGCTTTCTTT
TRBJ2-5 13 - TRBV6-1 - CASSVDRRETQYF TGTGCCAGCAGTGTCGACAGGAGAGAGACCCAGTACTTC
TRBJ2-2 17 TRBD1 TRBV5-1 - CASSLGSGGMETGELFF TGCGCCAGCAGCTTGGGGTCAGGGGGCATGGAGACCGGGGAGCTGTTTTTT
TRBJ2-1 13 TRBD1 TRBV9 - CASSATGGWEQFF TGTGCCAGCAGCGCCACAGGGGGCTGGGAGCAGTTCTTC
TRBJ2-1 14 TRBD2 TRBV27 - CASTRLAGVNEQFF TGTGCCAGCACACGACTAGCGGGGGTGAATGAGCAGTTCTTC
TRBJ1-6 17 - TRBV7-3 - CASSSHWGLSYNSPLHF TGTGCCAGCAGCAGCCATTGGGGACTCTCCTATAATTCACCCCTCCACTTT
TRBJ1-1 16 - TRBV28 once CASSLSSKSSNTEAFF TGTGCCAGTAGTTTATCATCCAAGAGTTCAAACACTGAAGCTTTCTTT
TRBJ2-7 13 - TRBV5-1 - CASTGGRVYEQYF TGCGCCAGCACCGGAGGCAGGGTCTACGAGCAGTACTTC
TRBJ2-2 17 - TRBV6-8 once CASSYGRRGPNTGELFF TGTGCCAGCAGTTATGGTAGGCGAGGACCGAACACCGGGGAGCTGTTTTTT
TRBJ2-3 15 - TRBV5-1 - CASSLGPGSTDTQYF TGCGCCAGCAGCTTGGGGCCGGGGAGCACAGATACGCAGTATTTT
TRBJ2-1 15 TRBD1 TRBV29-1 - CSVEKTGDSYNEQFF TGCAGCGTTGAAAAAACAGGGGACTCCTACAATGAGCAGTTCTTC
TRBJ2-7 23 TRBD2 TRBV28 - CASSLPLTGREASGRRSSYEQYF TGTGCCAGCAGTTTACCCCTGACAGGGCGGGAGGCTAGCGGGAGGCGGAGTTCCTACGAGCAGTACTTC
TRBJ2-2 11 - TRBV25-1 - CASRVDGELFF TGTGCCAGCAGAGTGGACGGGGAGCTGTTTTTT
TRBJ1-2 16 - TRBV7-8 - CASSPPGGLLVFGYTF TGTGCCAGCAGCCCTCCAGGCGGACTTCTGGTTTTTGGCTACACCTTC
TRBJ2-2 15 TRBD1 TRBV30 few CAWSYRDRATGELFF TGTGCCTGGAGTTACCGGGACAGGGCCACCGGGGAGCTGTTTTTT
TRBJ2-1 16 - TRBV21-1 once CASSKEGQGSYNEQFF TGTGCCAGCAGCAAAGAGGGGCAGGGCTCCTACAATGAGCAGTTCTTC
TRBJ2-1 16 - TRBV4-1 once CASSQEKRKGGNEQFF TGCGCCAGCAGCCAAGAGAAGCGGAAGGGGGGCAATGAGCAGTTCTTC
TRBJ1-2 14 TRBD1 TRBV15 - CATSQGVSDYGYTF TGTGCCACCAGTCAGGGGGTTTCAGACTATGGCTACACCTTC
TRBJ1-6 15 TRBD1 TRBV18 - CASSPTGTVNSPLHF TGTGCCAGCTCACCAACCGGGACAGTTAATTCACCCCTCCACTTT
TRBJ2-2 17 TRBD2 TRBV4-3 - CASSQDGLAGDHGELFF TGCGCCAGCAGCCAAGATGGACTAGCGGGGGATCACGGGGAGCTGTTTTTT
TRBJ2-3 13 - TRBV28 - CASCPITADTQYF TGTGCCAGCTGCCCAATTACTGCAGATACGCAGTATTTT
TRBJ1-1 13 - TRBV19 few CASSIRRDTEAFF TGTGCCAGTAGTATTCGGAGGGACACTGAAGCTTTCTTT
TRBJ2-1 18 TRBD2 TRBV9 - CASSPEGTSGVSYNEQFF TGTGCCAGCAGCCCAGAAGGGACTAGCGGGGTCTCCTACAATGAGCAGTTCTTC
TRBJ1-4 15 - TRBV7-9 - CASSLTDTSNEKLFF TGTGCCAGCAGCTTAACAGACACCTCCAATGAAAAACTGTTTTTT
TRBJ1-1 11 - TRBV7-9 - CASQTTAEAFF TGTGCCAGCCAAACAACAGCTGAAGCTTTCTTT
TRBJ2-7 14 - TRBV28 - CASSFEGGSYEQYF TGTGCCAGCAGTTTTGAGGGGGGCTCCTACGAGCAGTACTTC
TRBJ1-2 13 - TRBV5-1 once CASSLAPPSGYTF TGCGCCAGCAGCTTGGCCCCCCCTTCTGGCTACACCTTC
TRBJ1-2 14 TRBD1 TRBV28 - CASSDEGADYGYTF TGTGCCAGCAGCGACGAGGGGGCTGATTATGGCTACACCTTC
TRBJ2-3 14 TRBD2 TRBV10-3 once CAISLAGGLDTQYF TGTGCCATCAGTCTAGCGGGGGGGCTTGATACGCAGTATTTT
TRBJ1-2 13 - TRBV28 - CASRVRGGYGYTF TGTGCCAGCAGGGTCAGGGGAGGGTATGGCTACACCTTC
TRBJ1-2 15 - TRBV27 - CASSLRGGFGYGYTF TGTGCCAGCAGTTTAAGGGGGGGCTTTGGCTATGGCTACACCTTC
TRBJ1-1 16 - TRBV7-8 - CASSSPSDNWNTEAFF TGTGCCAGCAGCTCCCCCTCGGACAACTGGAACACTGAAGCTTTCTTT
TRBJ2-5 14 TRBD1 TRBV5-4 - CASSIGTVQETQYF TGTGCCAGCAGCATAGGGACAGTCCAAGAGACCCAGTACTTC
TRBJ2-1 9 - TRBV20-1 - CSASREQFF TGCAGTGCTTCAAGGGAGCAGTTCTTC
TRBJ2-2 15 - TRBV5-1 - CASSLLVEDTGELFF TGCGCCAGCAGCTTGCTGGTGGAAGACACCGGGGAGCTGTTTTTT
TRBJ2-2 14 - TRBV19 - CASSILGFTGELFF TGTGCCAGTAGTATTCTTGGGTTCACCGGGGAGCTGTTTTTT
TRBJ1-1 15 - TRBV4-2 - CASSQDGPGDTEAFF TGTGCCAGCAGCCAAGATGGGCCAGGGGACACTGAAGCTTTCTTT
TRBJ2-7 11 - TRBV28 - CASSSPYEQYF TGTGCCAGCAGTTCACCCTACGAGCAGTACTTC
TRBJ1-2 15 - TRBV9 - CASSVGERTDYGYTF TGTGCCAGCAGCGTGGGGGAGCGGACTGACTATGGCTACACCTTC
TRBJ2-7 15 - TRBV9 - CASSVSREWGYEQYF TGTGCCAGCAGCGTATCCCGGGAGTGGGGCTACGAGCAGTACTTC
TRBJ2-3 15 TRBD2 TRBV29-1 - CSVDGGTSVTDTQYF TGCAGCGTTGATGGGGGGACTAGCGTCACAGATACGCAGTATTTT